The entry below gives a single TCR beta chain sequence along with its context. The antigen is unknown. Sequencing was performed with immunoSEQ multiplex PCR; in TCRdb, only in-frame clones are kept and a portion is missing. In the table there are around 22,000 clones, more than 80% of which are singletons. This sample was taken from a study of lymphopenia after photon versus proton radiotherapy. The V end lost 0 bases, the J end lost 7 bases, and 2 bases lay between the germline ends. The germline V gene has CDR1 MNHEY and CDR2 SVGAGI. The CDR3 is 11 amino acids. Study-level results: Post-nadir TCR diversity decline inversely tracked overall survival among those who died. After lymphocyte nadir, photon-treated repertoires showed oligoclonal expansion, especially CD8+ Temra.

Sequencing was performed on peripheral blood, taken from a patient treated with photon-based radiotherapy. The receptor was derived from a man in his forties or fifties with gastric cancer. V and J are TRBV6-5 and TRBJ2-3; the D is unclear. CDR3 DNA sequence: TGTGCCAGCAGTTACTCTCATACGCAGTATTTT. It specifies CASSYSHTQYF.